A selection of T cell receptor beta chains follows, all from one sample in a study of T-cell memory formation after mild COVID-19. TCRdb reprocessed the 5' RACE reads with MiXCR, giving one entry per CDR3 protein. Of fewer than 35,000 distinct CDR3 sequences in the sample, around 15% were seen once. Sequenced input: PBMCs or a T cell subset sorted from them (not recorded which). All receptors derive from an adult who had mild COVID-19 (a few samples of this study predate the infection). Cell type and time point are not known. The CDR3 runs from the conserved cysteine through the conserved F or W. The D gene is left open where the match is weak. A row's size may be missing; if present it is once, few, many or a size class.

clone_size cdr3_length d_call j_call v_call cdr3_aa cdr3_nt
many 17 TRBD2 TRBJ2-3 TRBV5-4 CASSSGTSGTFTDTQYF TGTGCCAGCAGCTCCGGGACTAGCGGGACCTTCACAGATACGCAGTATTTT
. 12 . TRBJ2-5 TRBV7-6 CASGDIQETQYF TGTGCCAGCGGGGATATCCAAGAGACCCAGTACTTC
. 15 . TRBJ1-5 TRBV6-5 CASSYSWGMDQPQHF TGTGCCAGCAGTTACTCGTGGGGTATGGATCAGCCCCAGCATTTT
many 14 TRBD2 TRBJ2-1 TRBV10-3 CAISASGGSNEQFF TGTGCCATCAGTGCTAGCGGGGGGAGTAATGAGCAGTTCTTC
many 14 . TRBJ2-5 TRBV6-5 CASSYSGGKETQYF TGTGCCAGCAGTTACTCGGGCGGAAAAGAGACCCAGTACTTC
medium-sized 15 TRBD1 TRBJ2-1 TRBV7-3 CASSLTGASGNEQFF TGTGCCAGCAGCCTTACAGGGGCGTCAGGGAATGAGCAGTTCTTC
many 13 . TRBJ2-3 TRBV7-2 CASSQQRTDTQYF TGTGCCAGCAGCCAACAGAGGACAGATACGCAGTATTTT
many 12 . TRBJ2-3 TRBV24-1 CATSRKGQAQYF TGTGCCACCAGTCGAAAGGGCCAGGCGCAGTATTTT
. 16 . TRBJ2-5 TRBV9 CASSEDTGAPEETQYF TGTGCCAGCAGCGAGGATACGGGAGCTCCGGAGGAGACCCAGTACTTC
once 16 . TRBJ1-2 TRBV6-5 CASSYSLQGWMNGYTF TGTGCCAGCAGTTACTCGTTGCAGGGGTGGATGAATGGCTACACCTTC
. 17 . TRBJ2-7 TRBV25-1 CASSEKTGLASRYEQYF TGTGCCAGCAGTGAAAAAACAGGTCTAGCAAGCCGCTACGAGCAGTACTTC
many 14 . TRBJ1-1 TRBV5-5 CASSLSVKNTEAFF TGTGCCAGCAGCTTGTCTGTTAAGAACACTGAAGCTTTCTTT
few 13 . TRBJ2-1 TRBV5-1 CASSLTDPGEQFF TGCGCCAGCAGCTTGACTGATCCCGGAGAGCAGTTCTTC
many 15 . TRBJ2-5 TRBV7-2 CASSPRRGLQETQYF TGTGCCAGCAGCCCCCGGAGGGGGTTACAAGAGACCCAGTACTTC
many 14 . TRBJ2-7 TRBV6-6 CASRGGGSSYEQYF TGTGCCAGCAGAGGGGGAGGCAGCTCCTACGAGCAGTACTTC